The rows below give T cell receptor beta chains drawn from one sample of a study of shared clonotypes between healthy human individuals. Only in-frame clones appear in the TCRdb table, and some are missing; sequencing was by immunoSEQ multiplex PCR. The sample consists of over a million clones, 75% to 85% of them appearing once. The sample was memory CD4+ T cells from PBMCs. These TCRs come from a man in his late teens or twenties in good health. Some clones in this sample may be carry-over from other donors' samples. The CDR3 runs from the conserved cysteine through the conserved F or W. Each record gives: V gene, clone size, CDR3 length, D gene, J gene, CDR3 DNA, CDR3 protein. A D gene is named only where the DNA matches it firmly. Clone size, where shown, is once, few, many, or a class for clones that have expanded.

>TRBV28|-|13|-|TRBJ1-4
TGTGCCAGCAGAACAGGCTTGAATGAAAAACTGTTTTTT
CASRTGLNEKLFF
>TRBV4-3|-|17|TRBD2|TRBJ2-2
TGCGCCAGCAGCCACCCTATAGCGGGAGGGGGCACCGGGGAGCTGTTTTTT
CASSHPIAGGGTGELFF
>TRBV29-1|-|12|-|TRBJ2-7
TGCAGCGTGGGGACCGCATTCCGGGAGCAGTACTTC
CSVGTAFREQYF
>TRBV9|-|15|TRBD2|TRBJ2-1
TGTGCCAGCAGCTTAAGTAGCGGGAGGTACAATGAGCAGTTCTTC
CASSLSSGRYNEQFF
>TRBV28|-|14|TRBD1|TRBJ1-2
TGTGCCAGCACTCAGGGGGCGCGTTACTATGGCTACACCTTC
CASTQGARYYGYTF
>TRBV6-6|-|15|TRBD1|TRBJ2-7
TGTGCCAGCAGACTCCGGACAGGAGGCTCCTACGAGCAGTACTTC
CASRLRTGGSYEQYF
>TRBV6-5|-|15|-|TRBJ2-3
TGTGCCAGCAGTTATTCCTCCCAGGGCACAGATACGCAGTATTTT
CASSYSSQGTDTQYF
>TRBV7-6|-|18|TRBD2|TRBJ2-1
TGTGCCAGCAGCCCTCGCCCCCCGGGACTAGAGGGGCGCAATGAGCAGTTCTTC
CASSPRPPGLEGRNEQFF
>TRBV23-1|-|15|-|TRBJ1-1
TGCGCCAGCAGTCAATCTAAGGGGAGGAACACTGAAGCTTTCTTT
CASSQSKGRNTEAFF
>TRBV28|-|15|-|TRBJ2-3
TGTGCCAGCAGTACGGGAACCCTTAACACAGATACGCAGTATTTT
CASSTGTLNTDTQYF
>TRBV6-7|-|18|TRBD2|TRBJ2-3
TGTGCCAGCAGTCACCTCACACTGCGGGAGGATAGCACAGATACGCAGTATTTT
CASSHLTLREDSTDTQYF
>TRBV2|-|12|-|TRBJ1-5
TGTGCCAGCTCGGGGGAGGATCAGCCCCAGCATTTT
CASSGEDQPQHF
>TRBV5-6|few|14|-|TRBJ1-3
TGTGCCAGCAGCAGGTGGACTAATGGAAACACCATATATTTT
CASSRWTNGNTIYF
>TRBV7-9|-|14|-|TRBJ2-5
TGTGCCAGCAGCTTATGGGCGGAGCTGGAGACCCAGTACTTC
CASSLWAELETQYF
>TRBV5-1|once|16|-|TRBJ2-1
TGCGCCAGCAGCTTACACGCTCGGGACACCTACAATGAGCAGTTCTTC
CASSLHARDTYNEQFF
>TRBV28|-|13|-|TRBJ1-4
TGTGCCAGCCACGTACAGGGTAATGAAAAACTGTTTTTT
CASHVQGNEKLFF
>TRBV6-5|-|15|-|TRBJ1-4
TGTGCCAGCAGTTACTCGAGTCTTGGAGCGGAAAAACTGTTTTTT
CASSYSSLGAEKLFF
>TRBV5-1|-|21|-|TRBJ2-6
TGCGCCAGCAGCCCAAAAAAAGGAAACAGGAGTCTCTCCTCTGGGGCCAACGTCCTGACTTTC
CASSPKKGNRSLSSGANVLTF
>TRBV5-6|-|12|TRBD1|TRBJ1-2
TGTGCCAGCAGCAACAGGGGGTATGGCTACACCTTC
CASSNRGYGYTF
>TRBV5-1|-|16|TRBD2|TRBJ2-5
TGCGCCAGCAGACCTCGACTAGCGGGAGTTCAAGAGACCCAGTACTTC
CASRPRLAGVQETQYF
>TRBV29-1|once|14|-|TRBJ2-1
TGCAGCGCCCTGGGGGCGACCTCCTACAATGAGCAGTTCTTC
CSALGATSYNEQFF
>TRBV11-1|-|16|TRBD2|TRBJ2-7
TGTGCCAGCAGCTTAGCAAGGACTAGCGAGGGCTACGAGCAGTACTTC
CASSLARTSEGYEQYF
>TRBV6-6|-|15|TRBD1|TRBJ1-1
TGTGCCAGCAGCCGAGGTATTGACAGGGGCACTGAAGCTTTCTTT
CASSRGIDRGTEAFF
>TRBV9|-|16|TRBD2|TRBJ2-3
TGTGCCAGCAGCGTAGACGGGACTAGCGGCACAGATACGCAGTATTTT
CASSVDGTSGTDTQYF
>TRBV7-9|-|14|-|TRBJ1-4
TGTGCCAGCAGCTTTGAGTGGACGGTCGAAAAACTGTTTTTT
CASSFEWTVEKLFF
>TRBV5-1|few|13|-|TRBJ1-2
TGCGCCAGCAGCTTCACGGCCCTCGGTGGCTACACCTTC
CASSFTALGGYTF
>TRBV9|-|16|-|TRBJ2-3
TGTGCCAGCAGCGTAGTTGCAAGTTACGGCACAGATACGCAGTATTTT
CASSVVASYGTDTQYF
>TRBV28|few|13|TRBD1|TRBJ1-5
TGTGCCAGCAGGGAACAGGGGAATCAGCCCCAGCATTTT
CASREQGNQPQHF
>TRBV28|once|15|TRBD2|TRBJ2-2
TGTGCCAGCAGCCGAAGCGGGAGGCCGCTTGCGGAGCTGTTTTTT
CASSRSGRPLAELFF
>TRBV9|-|14|TRBD2|TRBJ2-5
TGTGCCAGCAGCCCGACTAGCGGGAGGGAGACCCAGTACTTC
CASSPTSGRETQYF
>TRBV5-1|few|14|-|TRBJ2-3
TGCGCCAGCAGCTTAATCTCTGGACCAGATACGCAGTATTTT
CASSLISGPDTQYF
>TRBV11-2|-|17|TRBD2|TRBJ2-3
TGTGCCAGCAGCCCACAACTAGCGAGCCTATCCACAGATACGCAGTATTTT
CASSPQLASLSTDTQYF
>TRBV28|-|15|TRBD1|TRBJ1-1
TGTGCCAGCAGTCCGACAGGGCGTGGGGACACTGAAGCTTTCTTT
CASSPTGRGDTEAFF
>TRBV5-1|once|14|-|TRBJ2-3
TGCGCCAGCAGCCCTGGGGGTAGCACAGATACGCAGTATTTT
CASSPGGSTDTQYF
>TRBV6-1|-|15|TRBD1|TRBJ1-1
TGTGCCACCCTAACGGAAGGGGGCGGTCACACTGAAGCTTTCTTT
CATLTEGGGHTEAFF
>TRBV19|few|13|-|TRBJ2-3
TGTGCCAGTAGTATCCGGTGGACAGATACGCAGTATTTT
CASSIRWTDTQYF
>TRBV15|-|15|-|TRBJ2-1
TGTGCCACCAGCAGAGATGTCCAGGACGGGGATGAGCAGTTCTTC
CATSRDVQDGDEQFF
>TRBV2|-|17|TRBD2|TRBJ2-7
TGTGCCAGCAGTGAACGGGCCCGCCGCGGGAGGGCCTACGAGCAGTACTTC
CASSERARRGRAYEQYF
>TRBV7-2|few|13|-|TRBJ2-1
TGTGCCAGCAGCTTAGCGTTCTCAAATGAGCAGTTCTTC
CASSLAFSNEQFF
>TRBV29-1|once|12|TRBD1|TRBJ2-5
TGCAGCGTTCTCTCACAGGGGGAGACCCAGTACTTC
CSVLSQGETQYF
>TRBV28|once|16|TRBD1|TRBJ2-7
TGTGCCAGCAGTTCTTTGGGGACAGGGGGGGTCTACGAGCAGTACTTC
CASSSLGTGGVYEQYF
>TRBV19|-|15|TRBD2|TRBJ2-7
TGTGCCAGTAGTGGCGGACTAGCGACCATCTACGAGCAGTACTTC
CASSGGLATIYEQYF
>TRBV18|-|16|TRBD1|TRBJ1-2
TGTGCCAGCTCACGTGATCCGGGACAGGGGTTGGATGGCTACACCTTC
CASSRDPGQGLDGYTF
>TRBV6-6|once|12|-|TRBJ1-5
TGTGCCAGCAGAGGGGTAAATCGGCCCCAGCATTTT
CASRGVNRPQHF
>TRBV5-6|-|14|-|TRBJ1-2
TGTGCCAGCAGCCCCTCGCCAGGGGCACATGGCTACACCTTC
CASSPSPGAHGYTF
>TRBV5-1|-|14|TRBD1|TRBJ2-2
TGCGCCAGCAGCTTGTCCTACAGGGGGCCCGAGCTGTTTTTT
CASSLSYRGPELFF
>TRBV2|few|16|TRBD2|TRBJ2-6
TGTGCCAGCAGTCTAGCGGGACTCTCTGGGGCCAACGTCCTGACTTTC
CASSLAGLSGANVLTF
>TRBV30|-|17|-|TRBJ1-4
TGTGCCTGGAGTGTTCCGACCGCCCCCACAAGTAATGAAAAACTGTTTTTT
CAWSVPTAPTSNEKLFF
>TRBV19|-|16|TRBD1|TRBJ1-2
TGTGCCAGTAGTCCAGCCGGGACAGGGAGTGTCTATGGCTACACCTTC
CASSPAGTGSVYGYTF
>TRBV28|-|14|-|TRBJ1-3
TGTGCCAGCAGTTCCCCGGGGTTTGGAAACACCATATATTTT
CASSSPGFGNTIYF
>TRBV6-5|-|15|TRBD1|TRBJ2-1
TGTGCCAGCAGTGTTAACAGGGGGTCCTACAATGAGCAGTTCTTC
CASSVNRGSYNEQFF
>TRBV19|-|15|-|TRBJ1-5
TGTGCCAGTAGTATGGGGCAGGGGAGCAATCAGCCCCAGCATTTT
CASSMGQGSNQPQHF
>TRBV7-3|-|13|-|TRBJ2-3
TGTGCCAGCAGCCCCTTGGGGACAGATACGCAGTATTTT
CASSPLGTDTQYF
>TRBV5-4|-|16|TRBD1|TRBJ1-2
TGTGCCAGCAGCCACCCGTCAACAGGGGAGGGCTATGGCTACACCTTC
CASSHPSTGEGYGYTF
>TRBV30|-|14|-|TRBJ2-5
TGTGCCTGTTCCCCTGACAGGAAAACAAAGACCCAGTACTTC
CACSPDRKTKTQYF